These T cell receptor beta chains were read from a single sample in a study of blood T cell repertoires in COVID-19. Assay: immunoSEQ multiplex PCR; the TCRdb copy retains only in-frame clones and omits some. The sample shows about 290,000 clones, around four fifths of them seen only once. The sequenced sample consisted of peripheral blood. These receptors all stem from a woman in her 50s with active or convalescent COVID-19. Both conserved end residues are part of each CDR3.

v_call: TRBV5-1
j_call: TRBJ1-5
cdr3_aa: CASRPDSNQPQHF

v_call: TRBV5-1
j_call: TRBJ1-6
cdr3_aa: CASSPSGTGNNSPLHF

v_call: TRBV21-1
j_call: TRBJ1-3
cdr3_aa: CASSEPGLPSGNHGPGNTIYF

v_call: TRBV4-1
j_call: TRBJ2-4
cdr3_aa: CASSQPTSGSSKNIQYF

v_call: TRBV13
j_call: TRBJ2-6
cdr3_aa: CASSLAVPAAGVNVLTF

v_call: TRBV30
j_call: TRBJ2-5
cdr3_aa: CAWTRGGGIETQYF

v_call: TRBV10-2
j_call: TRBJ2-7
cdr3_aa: CASSESPQGAFEQYF

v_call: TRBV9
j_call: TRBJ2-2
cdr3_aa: CASSPLEVIGGRTGELFF

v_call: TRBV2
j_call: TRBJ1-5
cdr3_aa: CASSDYLDQPQHF

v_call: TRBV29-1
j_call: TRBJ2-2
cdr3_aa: CSVGYTQTGELFF

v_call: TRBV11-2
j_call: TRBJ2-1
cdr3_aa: CASSLRDRGRLNPNEQFF

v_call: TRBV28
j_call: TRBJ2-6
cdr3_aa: CASSPAGANVLTF

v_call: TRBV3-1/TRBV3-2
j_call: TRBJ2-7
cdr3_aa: CASSLLAGGPSEQYF

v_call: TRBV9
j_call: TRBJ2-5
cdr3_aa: CASSVESRETQYF

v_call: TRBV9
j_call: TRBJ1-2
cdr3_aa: CASSVGGTGTYYGYTF

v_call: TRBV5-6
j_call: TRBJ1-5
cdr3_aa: CASSLYISNQPQHF

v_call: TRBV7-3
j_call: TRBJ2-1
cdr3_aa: CASSRGTSDYNEQFF

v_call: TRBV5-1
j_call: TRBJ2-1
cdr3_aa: CASSLGGLNEQFF

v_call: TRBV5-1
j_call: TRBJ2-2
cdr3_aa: CASSLEGLGAGELFF

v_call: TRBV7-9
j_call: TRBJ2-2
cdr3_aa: CASSLLQTSDLGGELFF

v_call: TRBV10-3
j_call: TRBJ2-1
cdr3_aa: CAISERGNNEQFF

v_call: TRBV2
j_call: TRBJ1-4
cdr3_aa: CASTLDRATNEKLFF

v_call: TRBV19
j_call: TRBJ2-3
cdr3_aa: CASSETAPAGSTDTQYF

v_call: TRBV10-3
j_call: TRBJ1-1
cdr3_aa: CAISESRGGQNTEAFF

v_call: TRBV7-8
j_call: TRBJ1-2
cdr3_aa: CASSLYRSYGYTF

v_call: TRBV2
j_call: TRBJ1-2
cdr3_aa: CASSVDRLGDYGYTF

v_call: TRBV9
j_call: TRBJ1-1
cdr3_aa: CASSVGQGAIGNTEAFF

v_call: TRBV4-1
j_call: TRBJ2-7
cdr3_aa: CASSPTLAGAYEQYF

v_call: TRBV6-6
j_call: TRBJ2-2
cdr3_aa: CASSSARAPNTGELFF

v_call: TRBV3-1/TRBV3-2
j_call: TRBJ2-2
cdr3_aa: CASSQVSGELFF

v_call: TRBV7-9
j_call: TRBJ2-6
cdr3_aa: CASSLGGTSSGANVLTF

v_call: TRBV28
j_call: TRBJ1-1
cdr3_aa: CASLAHGVRMNTEAFF

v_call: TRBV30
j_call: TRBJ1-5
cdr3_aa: CAWRGVGDQPQHF

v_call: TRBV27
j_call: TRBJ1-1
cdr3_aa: CASSYPGGSEAFF

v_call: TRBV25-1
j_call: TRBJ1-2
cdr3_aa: CASSDFRQGIAANYGYTF

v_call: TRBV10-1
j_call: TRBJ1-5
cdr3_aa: CASTRDRRDQPQHF

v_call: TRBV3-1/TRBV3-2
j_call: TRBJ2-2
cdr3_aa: CASRQSSNTGELFF

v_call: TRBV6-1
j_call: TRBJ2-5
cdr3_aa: CASSEAGQSQETQYF

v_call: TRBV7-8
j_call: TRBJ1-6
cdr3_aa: CASSLVGMGGSPLHF

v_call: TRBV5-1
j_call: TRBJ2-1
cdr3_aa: CASSLSSSGRAWEQFF

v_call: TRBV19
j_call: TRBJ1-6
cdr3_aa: CASSIVGGLPSPLHF

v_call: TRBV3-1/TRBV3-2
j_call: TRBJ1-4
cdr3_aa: CASSQHRGAFNEKLFF

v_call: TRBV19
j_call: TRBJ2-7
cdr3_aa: CASSPGTGVEQYF

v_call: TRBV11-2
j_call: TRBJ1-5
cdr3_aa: CASSPGITSLNQPQHF